Included here is one T cell receptor (beta chain) sequence, with context. Its matching antigen is unknown. Generated by immunoSEQ multiplex PCR, the TCRdb table keeps only in-frame clones and is missing some. Seen here are some 2 million clones, 85% to 95% observed once, and the top ten hold 0.13%. These data belong to a study of shared clonotypes between healthy human individuals. Overall study results and limits: Shared clonotypes across all four donors exceeded non-shared ones in generation probability. How much donors shared clonotypes was expected to be affected by sequencing depth. Estimated richness values were generally larger in naive subsets than in memory subsets.

The receptor's source is a man aged 18-30 years in good health. The source material was naive CD4+ T cells sorted from blood. Subset: CD45RA+ positively selected.

The CDR3 nucleotides read TGCGCCAGCAGCCAAGATAGGCCCGACAATGAGCAGTTCTTC. Amino acids: CASSQDRPDNEQFF. This chain joins TRBV4-1 and TRBJ2-1; no clear D gene. V was cut by 0 bases and J by 5 bases, with 8 bases left in between. The CDR3 sequence is 14 residues long. CDR1 and CDR2 from the germline V gene are MGHRA and YSYEKL.